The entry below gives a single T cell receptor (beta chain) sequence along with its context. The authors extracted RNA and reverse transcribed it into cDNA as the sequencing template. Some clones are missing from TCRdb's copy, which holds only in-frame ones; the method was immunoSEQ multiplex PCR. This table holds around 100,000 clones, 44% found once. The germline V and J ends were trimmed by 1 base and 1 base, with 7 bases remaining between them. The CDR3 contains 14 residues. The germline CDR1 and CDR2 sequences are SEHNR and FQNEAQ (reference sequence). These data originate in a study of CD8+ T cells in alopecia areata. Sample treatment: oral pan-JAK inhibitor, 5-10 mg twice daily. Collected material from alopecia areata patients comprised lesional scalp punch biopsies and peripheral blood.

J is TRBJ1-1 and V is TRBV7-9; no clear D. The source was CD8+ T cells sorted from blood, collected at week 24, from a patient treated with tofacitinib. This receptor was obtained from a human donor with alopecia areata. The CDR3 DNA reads TGTGCCAGCAGCTTAGAGTGGCAGAACACTGAAGCTTTCTTT. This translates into CASSLEWQNTEAFF.